The 29 T cell receptor beta chains presented below share a single source sample, sequenced in a study of T-cell reconstitution after alpha-beta-depleted transplantation in children. For TCRbeta, the library was prepared with unique molecular identifiers. TCRdb passed the PCR reads through MiXCR, listing each CDR3 protein once. The table includes 90,000 to 130,000 distinct CDR3 sequences, approximately 10% detected once. The source material was PBMCs, sampled before TCRalphabeta/CD19-depleted stem cell transplant. Source of these receptors: a boy between 2 and 15 years old with acute lymphoblastic leukemia, due to receive a stem cell transplant.

This clonotype showed up many times. The V gene is TRBV10-3, the J gene TRBJ2-5, with D perhaps given as TRBD1 or TRBD2 (6 bases each). Between the trimmed V and J ends, which lost 7 bases and 5 bases, there was a span of 11 bases. Germline CDR1 ENHRY, CDR2 SYGVKD. The CDR3 loop spans 12 amino acids. The CDR3 sequence: CAIKGGGETQYF. In DNA, the CDR3 is TGTGCCATCAAGGGGGGCGGGGAGACCCAGTACTTC.

The chain has TRBV5-1 and TRBJ2-2; D assignment may be TRBD1 or TRBD2 (7 bases each). CDR3 length: 17 residues. Germline V CDR1 and CDR2: SGHRS, YFSETQ. V was pared by 4 bases and J by 5 bases, with 21 bases between. For the CDR3, the DNA is TGCGCCAGCAGCCCCTGGGAGGGGGCCCTAAAGACCGGGGAGCTGTTTTTT. This codes for CASSPWEGALKTGELFF.

The V gene is TRBV5-1, the J gene TRBJ2-7, with 13 bases aligning to TRBD2. CDR3 length: 17 amino acids. Germline CDR1 reads SGHRS; CDR2 reads YFSETQ. V gave up 0 bases and J gave up 6 bases; unmatched junction bases: 9. CDR3 sequence: CASSLDRLAGGGGEQYF. Written as DNA, the CDR3 is TGCGCCAGCAGCTTGGATCGACTAGCGGGAGGTGGGGGCGAGCAGTACTTC.

This clonotype was observed a handful of times. The gene calls are TRBV25-1 and TRBJ2-5; the match to TRBD1 covers 11 bases. This CDR3 has 15 residues. The germline V gene encodes CDR1 MGHDK and CDR2 SYGVNS. With 3 bases clipped from V and 7 bases from J, the junction kept 7 bases outside the gene matches. CDR3 amino acids: CASSDRTGGWGTQYF. CDR3 nucleotide sequence: TGTGCCAGCAGTGATCGGACAGGGGGCTGGGGGACCCAGTACTTC.

In this sample, this clonotype turned up many times. This chain joins TRBV10-3 and TRBJ2-5, with 8 bases lining up with TRBD2. CDR1 and CDR2 from the germline V gene are ENHRY and SYGVKD. The CDR3 loop spans 14 amino acids. The J segment lost 3 bases and the V segment lost 8 bases, leaving 8 bases of the junction unmatched. The CDR3 spells CAIGAGASKETQYF. For the CDR3, the DNA is TGTGCCATCGGAGCGGGAGCCTCGAAAGAGACCCAGTACTTC.

This chain joins TRBV12-3 or TRBV12-4 and TRBJ2-1, with D unclear. V was pared by 4 bases and J by 1 base, with 5 bases between. CDR3 length: 13 residues. DNA for the CDR3: TGTGCCAGCAGTTCTCTGTCCTACAATGAGCAGTTCTTC. It encodes CASSSLSYNEQFF.

This clonotype appeared many times. The chain is built from TRBV6-1 and TRBJ2-3, with a tentative D call TRBD1 (5 bases). Trimming pared 6 bases from V and 2 bases from J, leaving 21 bases between. This CDR3 has 17 amino acids. Looked up from germline, CDR1 is MNHNS and CDR2 is SASEGT. The CDR3 here is CASSLKPDTTFTDTQYF. The DNA for the CDR3 is TGTGCCAGCAGCCTAAAACCGGACACCACCTTCACAGATACGCAGTATTTT.

This clonotype was found many times. V usage is TRBV20-1 and J usage is TRBJ1-6; 9 nucleotides line up with TRBD1. Germline V CDR1 and CDR2: DFQATT, SNEGSKA (reference sequence). The CDR3 loop spans 17 amino acids. Unmatched junction bases numbered 9, after V lost 4 bases and J lost 2 bases. CDR3 residues: CSAIPGQGIPYNSPLHF. The CDR3 DNA is TGCAGTGCTATCCCCGGACAGGGGATCCCCTATAATTCACCCCTCCACTTT.

V and J are TRBV7-8 and TRBJ2-3, with D unclear. Germline loops: CDR1 SGHVS, CDR2 FQNEAQ. V shed 5 bases and J shed 9 bases, with 15 bases lying between them. The length of the CDR3 is 13 residues. CDR3 region: CASSPTLSDTQYF. The CDR3 coding sequence is TGTGCCAGCAGCCCGACGCTGTCCGACACGCAGTATTTT.

This clonotype was counted only a few times. This chain connects TRBV7-9 to TRBJ1-1; D is perhaps TRBD1 (6 bases). The CDR3 is made up of 12 amino acids. Per germline, CDR1 SEHNR and CDR2 FQNEAQ (reference sequence). V lost 5 bases, J lost 10 bases, and 14 bases lay in between. The CDR3 protein is CASSRLGTSAFF. In nucleotides, the CDR3 is TGTGCCAGCAGCAGACTCGGGACATCAGCTTTCTTT.

There are a few counts of this clonotype. The chain has TRBV5-5 and TRBJ2-7, with 10 bases identical to TRBD1. CDR1 is SGHKS and CDR2 is YYEKEE in the germline V gene (reference sequence). The junction had 9 bases not matched to a gene; V was cut back by 3 bases and J by 6 bases. This CDR3 contains 15 residues. CDR3 protein: CASSYDRGPLIEQYF. DNA of the CDR3: TGTGCCAGCAGCTACGACAGGGGGCCCCTTATCGAGCAGTACTTC. Using reference TRBV5-5 and TRBJ2-7 for the parts outside the CDR3, the full variable domain is DAGVTQSPTHLIKTRGQQVTLRCSPISGHKSVSWYQQVLGQGPQFIFQYYEKEERGRGNFPDRFSARQFPNYSSELNVNALLLGDSALYLCASSYDRGPLIEQYFGPGTRLTVT.

This clonotype showed up many times. The chain links TRBV20-1 to TRBJ1-2; TRBD1 is a possible D gene (6 bases). This CDR3 is 14 amino acids long. In germline, CDR1 is DFQATT, CDR2 SNEGSKA (reference sequence). Trimming cost V 0 bases and J 1 base, with 9 bases left between them. DNA for the CDR3: TGCAGTGCTAGAGAGACAGGAATTAACTATGGCTACACCTTC. Translating it yields CSARETGINYGYTF.

This clonotype has a count of ten or more. The germline gene is not matched at one end of the junction; a read error may be the cause. The rearrangement joins TRBV29-1 to TRBJ2-6, with D unclear. Per the germline V gene, CDR1 is SQVTM and CDR2 is ANQGSEA. This CDR3 comprises 12 residues. The CDR3 region is CSVVFRADVLTF. CDR3 sequence (DNA): TGCAGCGTTGTATTCCGGGCCGACGTCCTGACTTTC.

The V gene is TRBV6-5, the J gene TRBJ2-1; tentatively, D is TRBD1 (6 bases). The CDR3 loop spans 10 amino acids. The V end was cut by 8 bases, the J end by 9 bases, with 8 bases between. Germline loops: CDR1 MNHEY, CDR2 SVGAGI. This chain's CDR3 is CASRDIEQFF. In DNA, the CDR3 is TGTGCCAGCCGGGACATTGAGCAGTTCTTC.

This clonotype came up many times. The CDR3 bases are TGTGCCAGCAGTTTCGGGTATAATTCACCCCTCCACTTT. Its protein product is CASSFGYNSPLHF. This chain uses TRBV27 with TRBJ1-6, with D unclear. V was shortened by 3 bases and J by 4 bases, with 4 bases between the two germline ends. The CDR3 totals 13 residues. In germline, CDR1 is MNHEY, CDR2 SMNVEV (reference sequence).

The chain uses TRBV20-1 and TRBJ2-3; 7 nucleotides line up with TRBD2. J gave up 3 bases and V 3 bases, and 9 bases lay outside the gene matches. The CDR3 spans 15 residues. Germline values: CDR1 DFQATT, CDR2 SNEGSKA (reference sequence). This CDR3 is CSASVAGEVTDTQYF. The CDR3 nucleotides are TGCAGTGCTAGTGTGGCGGGAGAAGTGACAGATACGCAGTATTTT.

This clonotype was seen ten or more times. The J gene is TRBJ2-1, the V gene TRBV5-4; a possible D gene is TRBD2 (5 bases). Per the germline V gene, CDR1 is SGHNT and CDR2 is YYREEE (reference sequence). The CDR3 is 15 residues long. V was pared by 2 bases and J by 4 bases, with 13 bases between. CDR3 protein: CASSFWQLAYNEQFF. The CDR3 nucleotides read TGTGCCAGCAGCTTTTGGCAGTTAGCGTACAATGAGCAGTTCTTC.

This sequence joins TRBV29-1 and TRBJ2-7; TRBD1 aligns across 8 bases. The CDR3 runs to 13 residues. V lost 5 bases to trimming and J lost 5 bases; unmatched junction nucleotides: 8. The germline gives CDR1 SQVTM, CDR2 ANQGSEA. CDR3 nucleotide sequence: TGCAGCGTTTCCCAGGACAGGGTAAACGAGCAGTACTTC. Encoded protein: CSVSQDRVNEQYF.

This clonotype has only a few counts. This chain's CDR3 is CAISESARTGTSGRPQYF. The CDR3 coding sequence is TGTGCCATCAGTGAGTCGGCCCGCACCGGGACTAGCGGGAGACCCCAGTACTTC. This chain joins TRBV10-3 and TRBJ2-5; 14 positions agree with TRBD2. CDR1 is ENHRY and CDR2 is SYGVKD in the germline V gene. The CDR3 is 18 amino acids. The V and J ends lost 0 bases and 9 bases, in that order; junction bases with no gene match: 12.

This clonotype came up many times. This rearrangement joins TRBV20-1 to TRBJ2-1, with TRBD2 matching 7 bases. The CDR3 has 14 residues. Per germline, CDR1 DFQATT and CDR2 SNEGSKA (reference sequence). V lost 3 bases, J lost 8 bases, and 10 bases stayed unmatched. This CDR3 is CSASLTSAYHEQFF. CDR3 nucleotide sequence: TGCAGTGCTAGTCTCACTAGCGCTTACCATGAGCAGTTCTTC.

V is TRBV5-8 and J is TRBJ1-1; no firm D call. Germline CDR1 SGHTS, CDR2 YDEGEE. This CDR3 is built from 14 residues. V was trimmed by 4 bases and J by 4 bases, leaving 14 bases between them. This CDR3 is CASSPLRAPTEAFF. Here the CDR3 DNA reads TGTGCCAGCAGCCCCCTACGGGCACCCACTGAAGCTTTCTTT.

The V gene is TRBV5-1, the J gene TRBJ2-5, with D possibly matching TRBD1 (5 bases). Germline CDR1 is SGHRS and CDR2 is YFSETQ. This CDR3 spans 15 amino acids. With 2 bases removed from V and 5 bases from J, the gap between germline ends came to 16 bases. CDR3 region: CASSLGDEKRETQYF. The DNA for the CDR3 is TGCGCCAGCAGCTTAGGGGATGAGAAGAGGGAGACCCAGTACTTC.

V gene TRBV18 combines with J gene TRBJ1-5, with TRBD1 identical over 9 bases. Germline lookup yields CDR1 KGHSH and CDR2 LQKENI. With 6 bases clipped from V and 3 bases from J, the junction kept 3 bases outside the gene matches. CDR3 length equals 14 residues. Written as DNA, the CDR3 is TGTGCCAGCTCCCGGACAGGGGACAATCAGCCCCAGCATTTT. Its protein is CASSRTGDNQPQHF.

This clonotype was counted many times. V is TRBV7-9 and J is TRBJ2-1; tentative D call: TRBD1 (5 bases). V was pared by 3 bases and J by 5 bases, with 17 bases between. The germline gives CDR1 SEHNR, CDR2 FQNEAQ (reference sequence). The CDR3 spans 16 residues. As DNA, the CDR3 is TGTGCCAGCAGCTTGGTTAGAACAGGAATTGACAATGAGCAGTTCTTC. This gives the protein CASSLVRTGIDNEQFF. The full variable domain, completed using reference TRBV7-9 and TRBJ2-1, is DTGVSQNPRHKITKRGQNVTFRCDPISEHNRLYWYRQTLGQGPEFLTYFQNEAQLEKSRLLSDRFSAERPKGSFSTLEIQRTEQGDSAMYLCASSLVRTGIDNEQFFGPGTRLTVL.

This clonotype was observed many times. The chain employs TRBV3-1 and TRBJ2-1; perhaps TRBD1 as D (6 bases). Trimming took off 4 bases at V and 8 bases at J, with 27 bases between the two ends. CDR1 is LGHDT, CDR2 YNNKEL, per germline (reference sequence). The CDR3 covers 18 residues. This CDR3 is CASSPKILNRAKNYEQFF. The CDR3 DNA sequence: TGTGCCAGCAGCCCAAAGATCCTAAACAGGGCCAAGAATTATGAGCAGTTCTTC.

In this sample, this clonotype turned up many times. CDR3 in amino acids: CASSVSGNPYNEQFF. The CDR3 coding sequence is TGCGCCAGCAGTGTAAGCGGGAATCCCTACAATGAGCAGTTCTTC. V and J are TRBV5-1 and TRBJ2-1; 7 bases fit TRBD2. The CDR3 runs to 15 residues. J lost 2 bases, V lost 5 bases, and 7 bases had no gene match. The germline V gene encodes CDR1 SGHRS and CDR2 YFSETQ.

This clonotype showed up many times. The chain couples TRBV10-3 to TRBJ2-7; TRBD2 aligns across 13 bases. Unmatched junction bases numbered 6, after V lost 6 bases and J lost 4 bases. This CDR3 contains 15 residues. From germline, CDR1 is ENHRY and CDR2 SYGVKD. CDR3 coding DNA: TGTGCCATCAGACTAGCGGGAGGGCCAGGGTACGAGCAGTACTTC. It translates to CAIRLAGGPGYEQYF.

Many counts were recorded for this clonotype. V gene TRBV5-1 combines with J gene TRBJ2-1; 7 bases match TRBD2. This CDR3 region has 16 residues. Looked up from germline, CDR1 is SGHRS and CDR2 is YFSETQ. The J segment lost 9 bases and the V segment lost 7 bases, leaving 19 bases of the junction unmatched. The CDR3, as DNA: TGCGCCAGCGGCCAAAACTTTGGGGAGGGCCGAGGTGAGCAGTTCTTC. As protein: CASGQNFGEGRGEQFF.

The rearrangement links TRBV7-8 to TRBJ2-4, with D perhaps TRBD2 (5 bases). Trimming took 3 bases from V and 3 from J, leaving 18 bases between them. The CDR3 has 17 amino acids. Germline V gene data show CDR1 as SGHVS and CDR2 as FQNEAQ. CDR3 sequence: CASSFPDPGSHKNIQYF. The CDR3 coding sequence is TGTGCCAGCAGCTTTCCTGACCCGGGGTCCCACAAAAACATTCAGTACTTC.